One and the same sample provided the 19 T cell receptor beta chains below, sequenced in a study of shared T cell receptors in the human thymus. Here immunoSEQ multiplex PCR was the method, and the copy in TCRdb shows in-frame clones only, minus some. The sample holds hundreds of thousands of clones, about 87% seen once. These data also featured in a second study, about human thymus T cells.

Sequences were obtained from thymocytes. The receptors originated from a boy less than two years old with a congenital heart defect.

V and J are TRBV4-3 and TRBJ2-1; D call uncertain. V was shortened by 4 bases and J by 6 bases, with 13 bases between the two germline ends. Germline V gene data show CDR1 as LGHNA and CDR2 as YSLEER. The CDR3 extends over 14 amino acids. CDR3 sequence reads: CASSPDDTANEQFF. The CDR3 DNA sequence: TGCGCCAGCAGCCCCGATGACACGGCCAATGAGCAGTTCTTC.

CDR3 in DNA: TGCGCCAGCAGCCAAGCTAGAGGTCTAGCGGAGTACGAGCAGTACTTC. It translates to CASSQARGLAEYEQYF. The rearrangement uses TRBV4-1 and TRBJ2-7; 7 bases are a match to TRBD2. The CDR3 length is 16 residues. V was clipped by 1 base and J by 4 bases; unmatched bases: 10. Germline loops: CDR1 MGHRA, CDR2 YSYEKL.

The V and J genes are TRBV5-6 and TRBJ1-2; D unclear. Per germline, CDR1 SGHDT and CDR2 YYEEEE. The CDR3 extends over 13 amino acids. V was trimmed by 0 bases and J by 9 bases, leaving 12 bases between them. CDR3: CASSLAEGISYTF. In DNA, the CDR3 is TGTGCCAGCAGCTTGGCAGAGGGTATCAGCTACACCTTC.

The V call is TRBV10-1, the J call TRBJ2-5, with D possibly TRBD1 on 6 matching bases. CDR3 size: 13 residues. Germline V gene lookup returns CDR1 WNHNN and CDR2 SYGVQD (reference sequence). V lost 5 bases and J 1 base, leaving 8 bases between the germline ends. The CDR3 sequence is CASSYRVQETQYF. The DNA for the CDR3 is TGCGCCAGCAGTTACAGGGTCCAAGAGACCCAGTACTTC.

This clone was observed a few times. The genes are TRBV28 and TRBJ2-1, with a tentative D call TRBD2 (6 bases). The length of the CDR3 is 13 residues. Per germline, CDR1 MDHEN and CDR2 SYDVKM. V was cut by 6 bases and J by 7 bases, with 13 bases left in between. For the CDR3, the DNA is TGTGCCAGCAGCGACAGAGCGGGTAATGAGCAGTTCTTC. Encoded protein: CASSDRAGNEQFF.

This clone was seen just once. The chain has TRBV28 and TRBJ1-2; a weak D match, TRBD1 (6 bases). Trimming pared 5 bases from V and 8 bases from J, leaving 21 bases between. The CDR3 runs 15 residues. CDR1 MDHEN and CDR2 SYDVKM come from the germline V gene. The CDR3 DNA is TGTGCCAGCAGTCAGCACAGGGAGGGACTGGAGGGCTACACCTTC. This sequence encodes CASSQHREGLEGYTF.

The CDR3, as DNA: TGTGCCAGCAGTTACGGAGACTTGAACACTGAAGCTTTCTTT. Translated: CASSYGDLNTEAFF. V is TRBV6-6 and J is TRBJ1-1; no definite D call. Germline values: CDR1 MNHNY, CDR2 SVGAGI (reference sequence). The CDR3 runs to 14 residues. Trimming stripped 2 bases from V and 0 bases from J, with 7 bases between.

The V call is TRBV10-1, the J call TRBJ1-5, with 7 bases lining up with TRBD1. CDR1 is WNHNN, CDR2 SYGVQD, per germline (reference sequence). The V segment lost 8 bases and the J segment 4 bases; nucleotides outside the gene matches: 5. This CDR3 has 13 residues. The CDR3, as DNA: TGCGCCAGCGGGAAACAGGGGAATCAGCCCCAGCATTTT. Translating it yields CASGKQGNQPQHF.

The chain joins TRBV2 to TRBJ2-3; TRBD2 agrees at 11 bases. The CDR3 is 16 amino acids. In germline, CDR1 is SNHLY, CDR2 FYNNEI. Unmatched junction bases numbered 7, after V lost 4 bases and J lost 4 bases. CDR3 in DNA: TGTGCCAGCAGTGGGGGGACTAGCGGACGACCAGATACGCAGTATTTT. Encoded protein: CASSGGTSGRPDTQYF.

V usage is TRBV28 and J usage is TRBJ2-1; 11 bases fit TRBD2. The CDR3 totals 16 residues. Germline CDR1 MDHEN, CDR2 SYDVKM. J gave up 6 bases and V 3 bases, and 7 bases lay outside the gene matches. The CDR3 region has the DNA TGTGCCAGCAGTTTGGCCGGGACTAGCGGTTTCAATGAGCAGTTCTTC. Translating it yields CASSLAGTSGFNEQFF.

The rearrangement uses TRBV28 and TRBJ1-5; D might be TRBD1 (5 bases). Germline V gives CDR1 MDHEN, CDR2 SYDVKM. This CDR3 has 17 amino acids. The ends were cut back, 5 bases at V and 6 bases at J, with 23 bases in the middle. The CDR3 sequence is CASSPPGTKGWSQPQHF. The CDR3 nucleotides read TGTGCCAGCAGTCCACCCGGGACTAAGGGATGGAGTCAGCCCCAGCATTTT.

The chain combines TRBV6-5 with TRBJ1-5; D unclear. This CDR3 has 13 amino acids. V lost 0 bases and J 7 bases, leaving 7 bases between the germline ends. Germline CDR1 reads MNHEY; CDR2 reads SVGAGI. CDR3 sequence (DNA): TGTGCCAGCAGTTACTCAGAGAGGCAGCCCCAGCATTTT. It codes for CASSYSERQPQHF.

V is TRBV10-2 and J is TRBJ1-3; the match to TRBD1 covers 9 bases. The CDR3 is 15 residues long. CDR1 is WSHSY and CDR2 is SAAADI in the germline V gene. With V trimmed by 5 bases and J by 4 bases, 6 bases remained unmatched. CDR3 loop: CASSQAGQGGNTIYF. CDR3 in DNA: TGCGCCAGCAGTCAAGCGGGACAGGGAGGAAACACCATATATTTT.

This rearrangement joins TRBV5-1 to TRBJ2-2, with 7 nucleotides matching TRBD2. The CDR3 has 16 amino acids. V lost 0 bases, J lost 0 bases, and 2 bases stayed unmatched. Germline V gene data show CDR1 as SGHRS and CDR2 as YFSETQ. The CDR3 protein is CASSLVGLANTGELFF. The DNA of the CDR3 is TGCGCCAGCAGCTTGGTAGGACTAGCGAACACCGGGGAGCTGTTTTTT.

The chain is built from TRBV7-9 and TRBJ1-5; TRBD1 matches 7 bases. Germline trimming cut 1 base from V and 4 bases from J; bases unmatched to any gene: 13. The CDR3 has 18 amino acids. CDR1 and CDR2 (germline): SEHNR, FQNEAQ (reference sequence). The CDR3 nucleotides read TGTGCCAGCAGCTTAGTTGGTACAGGGGAGGATAGAAATCAGCCCCAGCATTTT. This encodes CASSLVGTGEDRNQPQHF.

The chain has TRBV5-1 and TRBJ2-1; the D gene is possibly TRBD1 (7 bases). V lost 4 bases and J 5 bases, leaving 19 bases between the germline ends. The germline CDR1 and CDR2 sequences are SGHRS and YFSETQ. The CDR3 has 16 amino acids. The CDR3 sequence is CASSPGGPGEDNEQFF. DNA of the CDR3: TGCGCCAGCAGCCCAGGGGGGCCAGGGGAGGACAATGAGCAGTTCTTC. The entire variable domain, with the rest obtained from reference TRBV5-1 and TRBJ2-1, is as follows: KAGVTQTPRYLIKTRGQQVTLSCSPISGHRSVSWYQQTPGQGLQFLFEYFSETQRNKGNFPGRFSGRQFSNSRSEMNVSTLELGDSALYLCASSPGGPGEDNEQFFGPGTRLTVL.

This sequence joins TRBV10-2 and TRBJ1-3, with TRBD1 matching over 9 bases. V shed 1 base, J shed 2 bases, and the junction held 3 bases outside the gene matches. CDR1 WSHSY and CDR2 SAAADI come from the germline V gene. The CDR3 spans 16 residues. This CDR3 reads CASSEWGTGTGNTIYF. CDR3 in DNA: TGCGCCAGCAGTGAGTGGGGGACAGGGACTGGAAACACCATATATTTT.

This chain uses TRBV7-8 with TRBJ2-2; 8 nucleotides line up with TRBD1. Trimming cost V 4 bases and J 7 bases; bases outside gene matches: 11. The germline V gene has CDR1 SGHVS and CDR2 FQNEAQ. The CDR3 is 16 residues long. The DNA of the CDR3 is TGTGCCAGCAGCTCCGAGGACAGGGCGTCTAACGGGGAGCTGTTTTTT. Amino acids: CASSSEDRASNGELFF.

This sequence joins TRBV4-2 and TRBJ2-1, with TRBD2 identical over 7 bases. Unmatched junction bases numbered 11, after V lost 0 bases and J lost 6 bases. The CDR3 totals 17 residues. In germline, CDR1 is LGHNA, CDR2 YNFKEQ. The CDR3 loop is CASSQDEAGQRGNEQFF. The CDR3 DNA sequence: TGTGCCAGCAGCCAAGATGAGGCGGGTCAGCGGGGCAATGAGCAGTTCTTC.